These 3 T cell receptor beta chains were all obtained from the same sample, sequenced in a study of T-cell reconstitution after alpha-beta-depleted transplantation in children (dated by TCRdb to the mid-2010s). The protocol used for the library was PCR. TCRdb records Illumina HiSeq 2500 as the sequencer. TCR libraries were prepared with molecular barcoding, using unique molecular identifiers to normalize TCRbeta repertoire quantification. TCRdb reprocessed the public reads (quality trimming at Q25 with fastp, clone calling with MiXCR) and kept in-frame beta chains. Rows with one shared CDR3 protein collapse into an entry with the most common genes and DNA. The sample data list hundreds of thousands of distinct CDR3 sequences, and around 13% of these were observed just once. The ten most abundant clones make up over 2% of the sample. Interpreted using the paper, the treatment or condition label stands for: allogeneic hematopoietic cell transplantation with graft depleted of TCRalphabeta T cells and CD19 B cells.

The material was PBMCs, mostly from graft donor cells, obtained 360 days after TCRalphabeta/CD19-depleted stem cell transplant. The receptors originated from a male patient younger than 18 who had a stem cell transplant for acute myeloid leukemia, so the T cells may come from the graft donor.

The rearrangement joins TRBV7-3 to TRBJ2-2; D is undetermined. The V end lost 5 bases, the J end lost 9 bases, and 10 bases lay between the germline ends. This CDR3 contains 12 residues. CDR1 and CDR2 (germline): SGHTA, FQGTGA. The CDR3 DNA reads as TGTGCCAGCAGCAGCCGAGCCCGGGAGCTGTTTTTT. Its protein is CASSSRARELFF. The full variable domain, with the rest looked up from reference TRBV7-3 and TRBJ2-2, is GAGVSQTPSNKVTEKGKYVELRCDPISGHTALYWYRQSLGQGPEFLIYFQGTGAADDSGLPNDRFFAVRPEGSVSTLKIQRTERGDSAVYLCASSSRARELFFGEGSRLTVL.

The V call is TRBV2, the J call TRBJ2-2; no reliable D call. The ends were cut back, 8 bases at V and 1 base at J, with 17 bases in the middle. There are 16 residues in the CDR3. Germline V lookup: CDR1 SNHLY, CDR2 FYNNEI. CDR3 loop: CASRSPYGGNTGELFF. The CDR3 DNA reads as TGTGCCAGCCGCAGTCCCTACGGTGGGAACACCGGGGAGCTGTTTTTT.

A few counts support this clonotype. This chain uses TRBV7-6 with TRBJ1-1, with 7 bases identical to TRBD1. The CDR3 consists of 15 residues. Unmatched junction bases numbered 11, after V lost 4 bases and J lost 6 bases. Germline V gene lookup returns CDR1 SGHVS and CDR2 FNYEAQ. The CDR3 sequence is CASSSKTGIIAEAFF. In nucleotides, the CDR3 is TGTGCCAGCAGCTCGAAGACAGGGATAATCGCTGAAGCTTTCTTT.